The 15 T cell receptor beta chains in this list originate from one sample, sequenced in a study of T cell clonality in common variable immunodeficiency. Profiling relied on immunoSEQ multiplex PCR, and the TCRdb table lists in-frame clones only, not all of them. The sample presents over 30,000 clones, none singletons. Source material: peripheral blood mononuclear cells. These receptors were taken from a person aged 18 to 75 in good health.

This clone was counted only a few times. The missing CDR3 end, 3 residues past where the read stops, is filled in from the germline J gene. The V and J genes are TRBV2 and TRBJ2-3; tentatively, D is TRBD2 (5 bases). This CDR3 has 15 residues. Germline values: CDR1 SNHLY, CDR2 FYNNEI. CDR3 protein: CASSDEGYGNQPQYF. Incomplete CDR3 DNA: TGTGCCAGCAGTGACGAGGGTTATGGCAATCAGCCG.

This clone was observed at least ten times. The observed sequence ends 3 residues before the CDR3 terminus, with the missing tail filled in from the germline J gene. V usage is TRBV20-1 and J usage is TRBJ1-1; D might be TRBD1 (5 bases). The CDR3 extends over 12 amino acids. V lost 2 bases and J 3 bases, leaving 7 bases between the germline ends. Germline V gene lookup returns CDR1 DFQATT and CDR2 SNEGSKA (reference sequence). The CDR3 DNA, read in part, is TGCAGTGCTAGATTCAGGGACACTGAA. It translates to CSARFRDTE. In full, the CDR3 is CSARFRDTEAFF.

This clone was seen more than once but under ten times. The read ends 3 residues early relative to the CDR3; the germline J gene fills the gap. This rearrangement joins TRBV7-3 to TRBJ2-1; 14 nucleotides align to TRBD2. The CDR3 spans 20 residues. The V and J ends lost 1 base and 7 bases, in that order; junction bases with no gene match: 15. CDR1 is SGHTA, CDR2 FQGTGA, per germline. The CDR3 loop reads CASSLRILTSGGALGNEQFF. The DNA read from the CDR3 is TGTGCCAGCAGCTTAAGGATCCTGACTAGCGGGGGGGCGTTGGGAAATGAG. Filled out from reference TRBV7-3 and TRBJ2-1, the complete variable domain reads GAGVSQTPSNKVTEKGKYVELRCDPISGHTALYWYRQSLGQGPEFLIYFQGTGAADDSGLPNDRFFAVRPEGSVSTLKIQRTERGDSAVYLCASSLRILTSGGALGNEQFFGPGTRLTVL.

This clone was seen at least ten times. Read sequence stops 3 residues before the CDR3 end, and the germline J gene provides the missing end. The chain is built from TRBV20-1 and TRBJ1-5; D unclear. Germline assignment: CDR1 DFQATT and CDR2 SNEGSKA (reference sequence). There are 13 residues in the CDR3. V lost 5 bases and J lost 3, with 11 bases in between. The part of the CDR3 DNA that was read is TGCAGTGCTGACCGGGGATACAATCAGCCC. This encodes CSADRGYNQP. The CDR3 reads in full as CSADRGYNQPQHF.

There are a few counts of this clone. With the read ending 3 residues before the CDR3 end, the germline J gene is used to fill in that end. This chain connects TRBV5-4 to TRBJ2-5, with TRBD2 identical over 14 bases. V shed 3 bases and J 3 bases; nucleotides not matched to a gene: 4. Germline lookup yields CDR1 SGHNT and CDR2 YYREEE (reference sequence). CDR3 length: 16 amino acids. CDR3 bases read: TGTGCCAGCAGCTCTAGGACTAGCGGGGGGAAAGAGACC. Protein: CASSSRTSGGKET. The CDR3 in full is CASSSRTSGGKETQYF. The variable domain in full, completed from reference TRBV5-4 and TRBJ2-5, reads ETGVTQSPTHLIKTRGQQVTLRCSSQSGHNTVSWYQQALGQGPQFIFQYYREEENGRGNFPPRFSGLQFPNYSSELNVNALELDDSALYLCASSSRTSGGKETQYFGPGTRLLVL.

This clone has only a few counts. The DNA ends 3 residues before the CDR3 does, and the rest of the CDR3 is filled in from the germline J gene. The chain couples TRBV18 to TRBJ2-7; 11 positions match TRBD2. The trim removed 4 bases at V and 0 bases at J, leaving 5 bases unmatched. The length of the CDR3 is 16 residues. Germline V gene data show CDR1 as KGHSH and CDR2 as LQKENI. This CDR3 is CASSLGTSGFSYEQYF. The CDR3 DNA, read in part, is TGTGCCAGCTCACTCGGGACTAGCGGATTCTCCTACGAG.

This clone has at least ten counts. The sequence runs out 3 residues before the end of the CDR3; the remainder is reconstructed from the germline J gene. The chain combines TRBV20-1 with TRBJ2-6; TRBD1 might be the D (6 bases). V lost 7 bases to trimming and J lost 1 base, with 14 bases between them. CDR3 length: 15 residues. Germline values: CDR1 DFQATT, CDR2 SNEGSKA (reference sequence). CDR3 protein: CSVRVRGSGANVLTF. The CDR3 bases that were read are TGCAGTGTTAGGGTGAGGGGGTCTGGGGCCAACGTC.

This clone has a handful of counts. The read terminates 3 residues ahead of where the CDR3 ends, so the germline J gene completes it. The V call is TRBV2, the J call TRBJ1-1, with unresolved D. Looked up from germline, CDR1 is SNHLY and CDR2 is FYNNEI. The CDR3 is 13 amino acids. V shed 4 bases and J shed 3 bases, with 9 bases lying between them. CDR3 bases read: TGTGCCAGCAGTGTACACCAGGACACTGAA. Translation gives CASSVHQDTE. The full-length CDR3 reads as CASSVHQDTEAFF. Using reference TRBV2 and TRBJ1-1 for the parts outside the CDR3, the full variable domain is EPEVTQTPSHQVTQMGQEVILRCVPISNHLYFYWYRQILGQKVEFLVSFYNNEISEKSEIFDDQFSVERPDGSNFTLKIRSTKLEDSAMYFCASSVHQDTEAFFGQGTRLTVV.

Ten or more counts support this clone. CDR3 sequence reads: CASSLGVSGGKGEQYF. The CDR3 bases that were read are TGTGCCAGCAGTTTAGGGGTTTCAGGGGGTAAGGGCGAG. The gene calls are TRBV28 and TRBJ2-7; the match to TRBD1 covers 7 bases. The sequenced fragment ends 3 residues before the CDR3 boundary, so the rest is inferred from the germline J gene. This CDR3 spans 16 amino acids. CDR1 is MDHEN, CDR2 SYDVKM, per germline. V was pared by 2 bases and J by 6 bases, with 13 bases of the junction left unmatched.

Comments on this clone: The CDR3 is cut off 3 residues early in the read; its end comes from the germline J gene. The genes are TRBV30 and TRBJ2-4; D perhaps matches TRBD1 (6 bases). This CDR3 has 14 amino acids. The V gene's germline CDR1 is GTSNPN and CDR2 SVGIG (reference sequence). CDR3 region: CAWRLTGTLYGQYF. The covered CDR3 bases are TGTGCCTGGAGACTGACAGGAACCCTCTATGGT.

For this clone: The CDR3 end falls 3 residues outside the read, so it is completed with the germline J gene. The chain combines TRBV7-9 with TRBJ1-1; 7 bases line up with TRBD1. The germline V gene encodes CDR1 SEHNR and CDR2 FQNEAQ (reference sequence). This CDR3 is built from 15 residues. V dropped 4 bases and J dropped 5; count of bases not matched to a gene: 10. The part of the CDR3 DNA that was read is TGTGCCAGCAGCTCACAGGGGAGGATGGGGACTGAA. Amino acid sequence: CASSSQGRMGTE. The complete CDR3 sequence is CASSSQGRMGTEAFF.

Of note for this clone: The DNA ends 3 residues before the CDR3 does, and the rest of the CDR3 is filled in from the germline J gene. V usage is TRBV2 and J usage is TRBJ2-3, with a weak D call TRBD2 (6 bases). Looked up from germline, CDR1 is SNHLY and CDR2 is FYNNEI. The V gene lost 2 bases and the J gene lost 2 bases, with 11 bases spanning the gap. The CDR3 is 15 residues long. CDR3 bases read: TGTGCCAGCAGTGAAACTAGCCCCTACACAGATACG. Translation gives CASSETSPYTDT. The entire CDR3 sequence reads CASSETSPYTDTQYF.

This clone occurred many times. Read data end 3 residues before the CDR3 end; the end is taken from the germline J gene. The chain links TRBV29-1 to TRBJ2-7; TRBD1 might be the D (6 bases). Germline V gene lookup returns CDR1 SQVTM and CDR2 ANQGSEA. This CDR3 has 13 residues. V shed 6 bases and J shed 0 bases, with 12 bases lying between them. Partial CDR3 DNA: TGCAGCGTCCACACAGGGAGCTCCTACGAG. Its translation is CSVHTGSSYE. The whole CDR3 sequence is CSVHTGSSYEQYF.

This clone appeared many times. The read halts 3 residues ahead of the CDR3 end, with the missing end drawn from the germline J gene. V gene TRBV7-3 combines with J gene TRBJ2-2; 7 nucleotides align to TRBD2. V shed 3 bases, J shed 5 bases, and the junction held 12 bases outside the gene matches. The CDR3 spans 17 residues. The germline V gene has CDR1 SGHTA and CDR2 FQGTGA. CDR3 DNA, as far as it was read: TGTGCCAGCAGCTTGTATGGACTAGGAAGAGGAACCGGGGAG. It specifies CASSLYGLGRGTGE. The whole CDR3 protein is CASSLYGLGRGTGELFF.

This clone was detected many times. The CDR3 end falls 3 residues outside the read, so it is completed with the germline J gene. The rearrangement joins TRBV29-1 to TRBJ2-1; the match to TRBD2 covers 15 bases. The CDR3 has 18 amino acids. From germline, CDR1 is SQVTM and CDR2 ANQGSEA. The DNA read from the CDR3 is TGCAGTGGGTTCGGAGGACTAGCGGGGGGGCAGGTCTACAATGAG. Amino acids: CSGFGGLAGGQVYNE. The full CDR3 protein is CSGFGGLAGGQVYNEQFF.